This T cell receptor (beta chain) was identified during a study of blood T cell repertoires in COVID-19. Overall study: Samples came from the United States, Italy and Spain, spanning acute and convalescent COVID-19. PBMCs, B-cell-depleted T cells, or T cells were the source of the cDNA or gDNA that made up the material.

Study processing details: Amplification with reference gene primers provided the estimates of nucleated cell counts. The data were produced by immunoSEQ multiplex PCR, yet TCRdb's version contains in-frame clones alone and is incomplete. V, J and clone size are taken as reported in that table, and D and trimming were inferred from the DNA itself. The data show over 140,000 clones, with approximately 84% seen just once and 3.5% to 4.5% held by the top ten. The trim removed 0 bases at V and 5 bases at J, leaving 12 bases unmatched. This CDR3 is 17 amino acids long. CDR1 and CDR2 (germline): LGHNA, YNFKEQ.

The material sequenced was peripheral blood. The TCR originated in a woman aged 60-70 years with acute or convalescent COVID-19. The V call is TRBV4-2, the J call TRBJ2-5; TRBD2 matches 7 bases. CDR3 loop: CASSQDWASGGRETQYF. The CDR3 DNA follows: TGTGCCAGCAGCCAAGATTGGGCTAGCGGAGGGAGGGAGACCCAGTACTTC.